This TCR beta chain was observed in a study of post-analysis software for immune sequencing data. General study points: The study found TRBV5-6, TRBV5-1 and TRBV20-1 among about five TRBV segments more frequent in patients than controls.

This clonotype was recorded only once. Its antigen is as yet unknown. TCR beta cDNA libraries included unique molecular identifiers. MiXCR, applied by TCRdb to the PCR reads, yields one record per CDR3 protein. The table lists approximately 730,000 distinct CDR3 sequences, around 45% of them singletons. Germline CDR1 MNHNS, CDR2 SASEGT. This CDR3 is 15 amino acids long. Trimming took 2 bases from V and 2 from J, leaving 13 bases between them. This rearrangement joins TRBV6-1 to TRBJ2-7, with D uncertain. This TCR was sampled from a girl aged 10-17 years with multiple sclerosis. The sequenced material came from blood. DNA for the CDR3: TGTGCCAGCAGTGAAAAAGAGACCGCTGCCTACGAGCAGTACTTC. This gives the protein CASSEKETAAYEQYF.